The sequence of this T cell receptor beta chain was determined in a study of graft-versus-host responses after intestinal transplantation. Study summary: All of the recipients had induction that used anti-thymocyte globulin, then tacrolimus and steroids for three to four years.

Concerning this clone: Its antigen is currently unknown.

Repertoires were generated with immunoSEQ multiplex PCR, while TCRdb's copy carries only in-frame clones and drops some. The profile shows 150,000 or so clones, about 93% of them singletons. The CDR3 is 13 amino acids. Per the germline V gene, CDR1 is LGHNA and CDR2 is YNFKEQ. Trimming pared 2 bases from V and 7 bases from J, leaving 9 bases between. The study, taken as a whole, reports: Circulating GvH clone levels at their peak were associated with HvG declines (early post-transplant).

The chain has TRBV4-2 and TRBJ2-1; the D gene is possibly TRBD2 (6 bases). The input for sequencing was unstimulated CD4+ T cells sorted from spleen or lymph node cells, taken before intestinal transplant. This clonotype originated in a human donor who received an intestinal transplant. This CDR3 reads CASSQLLANEQFF. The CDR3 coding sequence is TGTGCCAGCAGCCAATTACTAGCTAATGAGCAGTTCTTC.